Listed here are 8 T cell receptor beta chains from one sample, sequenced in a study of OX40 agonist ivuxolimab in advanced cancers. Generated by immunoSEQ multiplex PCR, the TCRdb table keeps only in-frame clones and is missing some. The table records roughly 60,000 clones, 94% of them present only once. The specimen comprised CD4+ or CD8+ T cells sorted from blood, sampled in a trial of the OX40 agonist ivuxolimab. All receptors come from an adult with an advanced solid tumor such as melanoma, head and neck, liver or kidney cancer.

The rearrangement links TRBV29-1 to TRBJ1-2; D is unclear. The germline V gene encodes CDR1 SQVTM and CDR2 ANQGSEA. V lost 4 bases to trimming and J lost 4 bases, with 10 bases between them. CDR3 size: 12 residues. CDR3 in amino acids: CSVVARPYGYTF. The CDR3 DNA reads TGCAGCGTTGTCGCCCGTCCCTATGGCTACACCTTC.

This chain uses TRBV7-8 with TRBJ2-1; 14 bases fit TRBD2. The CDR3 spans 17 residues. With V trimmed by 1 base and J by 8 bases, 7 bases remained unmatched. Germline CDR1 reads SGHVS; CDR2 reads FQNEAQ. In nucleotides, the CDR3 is TGTGCCAGCAGCTTAGGGACTAGCGGGGGGTTAAGTCATGAGCAGTTCTTC. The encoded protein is CASSLGTSGGLSHEQFF.

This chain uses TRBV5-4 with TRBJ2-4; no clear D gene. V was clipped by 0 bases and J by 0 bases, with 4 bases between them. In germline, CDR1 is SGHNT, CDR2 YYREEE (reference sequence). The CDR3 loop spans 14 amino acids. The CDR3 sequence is CASSLALAKNIQYF. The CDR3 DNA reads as TGTGCCAGCAGCTTGGCCCTAGCCAAAAACATTCAGTACTTC.

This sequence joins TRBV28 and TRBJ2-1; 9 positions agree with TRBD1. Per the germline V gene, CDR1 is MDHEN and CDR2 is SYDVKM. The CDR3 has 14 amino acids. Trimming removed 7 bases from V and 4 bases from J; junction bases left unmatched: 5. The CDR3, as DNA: TGTGCCAGCATTCCGGGACAGGGATACAATGAGCAGTTCTTC. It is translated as CASIPGQGYNEQFF.

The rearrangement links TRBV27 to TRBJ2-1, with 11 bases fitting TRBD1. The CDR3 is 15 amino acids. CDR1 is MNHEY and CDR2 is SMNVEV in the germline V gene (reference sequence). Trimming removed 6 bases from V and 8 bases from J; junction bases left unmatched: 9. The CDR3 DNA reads TGTGCCAGCAGCCAGCTAGGACAGGGGGCCTATGAGCAGTTCTTC. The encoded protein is CASSQLGQGAYEQFF.

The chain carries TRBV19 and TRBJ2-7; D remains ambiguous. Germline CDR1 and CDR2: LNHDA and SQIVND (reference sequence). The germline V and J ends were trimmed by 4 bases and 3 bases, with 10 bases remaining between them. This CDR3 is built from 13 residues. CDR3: CASSSRSDYEQYF. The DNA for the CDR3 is TGTGCCAGTAGTAGCCGATCAGACTACGAGCAGTACTTC.

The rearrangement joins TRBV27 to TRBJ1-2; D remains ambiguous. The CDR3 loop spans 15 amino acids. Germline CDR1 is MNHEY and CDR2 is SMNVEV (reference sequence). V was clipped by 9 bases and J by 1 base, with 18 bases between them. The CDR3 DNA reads TGTGCCAGTGGGAAGAGTTATTCTGGTAACTATGGCTACACCTTC. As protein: CASGKSYSGNYGYTF.

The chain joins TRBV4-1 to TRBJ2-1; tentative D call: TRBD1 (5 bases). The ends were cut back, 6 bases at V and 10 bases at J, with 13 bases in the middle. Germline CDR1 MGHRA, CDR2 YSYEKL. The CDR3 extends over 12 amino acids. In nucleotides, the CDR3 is TGCGCCAGCAGTCTATCAGGGAACGAGCAGTTCTTC. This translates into CASSLSGNEQFF.